This is a list of T cell receptor beta chains from one sample in a study of blood T cell repertoires in COVID-19. Method: immunoSEQ multiplex PCR; TCRdb's copy keeps in-frame clones and lacks some. Counted here are more than 200,000 clones, roughly 84% occurring once; the ten biggest clones make up approximately 4%. The sample taken for sequencing was peripheral blood. The receptors were gathered from a man between 50 and 59 years old with active or convalescent COVID-19. Both conserved end residues are part of each CDR3. The order of the fields is V gene, clone size, D gene, J gene, CDR3 protein, CDR3 DNA. D genes are given only for firm matches. The size of a clone is reported for some rows only, either as once, few or many, or as a class for expanded clones.

>TRBV7-3|NA|TRBD2|TRBJ2-1
CASSPPGLARNEQFF
TGTGCCAGCAGCCCTCCGGGACTAGCGAGGAATGAGCAGTTCTTC
>TRBV28|NA|NA|TRBJ1-2
CASSYPTGVNYGYTF
TGTGCCAGCAGTTACCCGACAGGAGTTAACTATGGCTACACCTTC
>TRBV6-5|NA|TRBD1|TRBJ1-4
CASSYGTASGSEKLFF
TGTGCCAGCAGTTACGGGACAGCCTCCGGGAGTGAAAAACTGTTTTTT
>TRBV5-4|NA|NA|TRBJ2-5
CASSLAGGPRETQYF
TGTGCCAGCAGCTTGGCCGGGGGGCCTCGAGAGACCCAGTACTTC
>TRBV12-3/TRBV12-4|few|TRBD1|TRBJ1-2
CASSAGQLGGYTF
TGTGCCAGCAGTGCGGGACAGCTCGGTGGCTACACCTTC
>TRBV5-4|NA|TRBD1|TRBJ1-6
CASSGGTDLNSPLHF
TGTGCCAGCAGCGGCGGGACAGACCTAAATTCACCCCTCCACTTT
>TRBV5-4|NA|TRBD1|TRBJ2-1
CASSSGQGGGYEQFF
TGTGCCAGCAGCTCCGGACAGGGGGGCGGGTATGAGCAGTTCTTC
>TRBV5-4|NA|NA|TRBJ1-3
CASSWARQSSGNTIYF
TGTGCCAGCAGCTGGGCCAGGCAGAGCTCTGGAAACACCATATATTTT
>TRBV2|NA|NA|TRBJ2-7
CASSAGTYIYEQYF
TGTGCCAGCAGCGCCGGGACATACATCTACGAGCAGTACTTC
>TRBV3-1/TRBV3-2|NA|NA|TRBJ1-2
CASSQGERNYGYTF
TGTGCCAGCAGCCAGGGAGAGCGTAACTATGGCTACACCTTC
>TRBV24-1|NA|TRBD2|TRBJ2-3
CATSDLKRGGRGDTQYF
TGTGCCACCAGTGATTTAAAGCGGGGGGGCCGGGGAGATACGCAGTATTTT
>TRBV5-1|NA|TRBD2|TRBJ2-7
CASSLVGGGTLDEQYF
TGCGCCAGCAGCTTGGTTGGCGGGGGGACGTTAGACGAGCAGTACTTC